The T cell receptor beta chain under discussion was sequenced for a study of regulatory dendritic cells for organ transplantation. Findings and limits, study-wide: Naive T cells showed high diversity, memory cells less, memory CD8+ least. Alloreactive memory CD8+ T cell pools varied considerably between individuals. Mature dendritic cells appeared to drive more memory CD8+ clonal expansion than regulatory ones.

As concerns this clone: What it binds is not known.

The table came from immunoSEQ multiplex PCR; TCRdb's copy has only in-frame clones and leaves some out. The data contain under 35,000 clones, roughly 89% of them seen just once; the ten biggest clones take up about 0.063%. The CDR3 is 16 residues long. Per germline, CDR1 SGHTA and CDR2 FQGNSA. V shed 1 base and J 10 bases; nucleotides not matched to a gene: 10. Memory T cells were CD45RO+, naive were CD45RA+, sorted by FACS. This TCR derives from a human donor in good health. The sequencing input was naive CD4+ T cells from blood. Subset in this sample: CD45RA+ naive T cells. This rearrangement joins TRBV7-2 to TRBJ2-1, with TRBD1 matching 10 bases. The CDR3 DNA follows: TGTGCCAGCAGCTTAGACGGGACAGGGGCCCCGACCGAGCAGTTCTTC. Its translation: CASSLDGTGAPTEQFF.